The T cell receptor (beta chain) under discussion was sequenced for a study of T-cell memory formation after mild COVID-19. From the 5' RACE reads, TCRdb called clonotypes with MiXCR, one entry per CDR3 protein. The sample has 430,000 or so distinct CDR3 sequences, around 27% seen once. The CDR3 spans 14 residues. The V end lost 6 bases, the J end lost 7 bases, and 16 bases lay between the germline ends. Source material: PBMCs or a T cell subset sorted from them (not recorded which). This chain joins TRBV12-3 or TRBV12-4 and TRBJ1-5; D may be TRBD1 (6 bases). The clonotype was recovered from an adult woman who had mild COVID-19 (a few samples of this study predate the infection). Cell type and time point are not known. The CDR3 reads CASSLIQGYQPQHF. CDR3 DNA: TGTGCCAGCAGCCTCATACAGGGTTACCAGCCCCAGCATTTT.